This passage covers 18 T cell receptor beta chains from one sample sequenced in a study of T cells expressing NK-cell markers. From its re-call of the 5' RACE reads, TCRdb lists each CDR3 protein once, without DNA. The table lists under 500,000 distinct CDR3 sequences. Sequenced sample: blood T cells: a sorted CD56 or NKG2C T cell subset, CD4+ or CD8+ T cells, or bulk PBMC T cells (not recorded which). Receptors originate from a woman aged 18-69 years in good health.

The V call is TRBV4-2, the J call TRBJ2-3; with no DNA, the TCRdb D assignment of TRBD2 cannot be verified. This CDR3 contains 17 residues. Germline V CDR1 and CDR2: LGHNA, YNFKEQ. The CDR3 region is CASSQDRGVAVHDTQYF.

The V call is TRBV11-2, the J call TRBJ2-2; TCRdb's D call, TRBD2, is unchecked because there is no DNA. The CDR3 runs 17 residues. Germline V gene sequence: CDR1 SGHAT, CDR2 FQNNGV. CDR3 sequence: CASSLAGLAGATGELFF. Using reference TRBV11-2 and TRBJ2-2 for the parts outside the CDR3, the full variable domain is EAGVAQSPRYKIIEKRQSVAFWCNPISGHATLYWYQQILGQGPKLLIQFQNNGVVDDSQLPKDRFSAERLKGVDSTLKIQPAKLEDSAVYLCASSLAGLAGATGELFFGEGSRLTVL.

The genes are TRBV6-2 or TRBV6-3 and TRBJ2-3; TCRdb's D call of TRBD1 is untestable without DNA. CDR1 MNHEY and CDR2 SVGEGT come from the germline V gene. The CDR3 contains 13 residues. The CDR3 here is CASNIQGSDTQYF.

This rearrangement joins TRBV6-1 to TRBJ1-6. The germline CDR1 and CDR2 sequences are MNHNS and SASEGT. CDR3 length equals 12 residues. This chain's CDR3 is CASSEAQWPLHF.

The J gene is TRBJ2-7, the V gene TRBV18; TCRdb indicates TRBD2, and absent DNA this call remains unverified. The CDR3 sequence is 16 residues long. Germline CDR1 reads KGHSH; CDR2 reads LQKENI. CDR3 residues: CASSPPGLVGPNEQYF.

The V call is TRBV9, the J call TRBJ2-7. CDR3 length equals 14 residues. CDR1 and CDR2 from the germline V gene are SGDLS and YYNGEE. CDR3 residues: CASSVGTASYEQYF. The full variable domain, in which reference TRBV9 and TRBJ2-7 provide the parts outside the CDR3, is DSGVTQTPKHLITATGQRVTLRCSPRSGDLSVYWYQQSLDQGLQFLIQYYNGEERAKGNILERFSAQQFPDLHSELNLSSLELGDSALYFCASSVGTASYEQYFGPGTRLTVT.

This chain connects TRBV20-1 to TRBJ2-3. The CDR3 is 18 residues long. The germline gives CDR1 DFQATT, CDR2 SNEGSKA (reference sequence). This chain's CDR3 is CSARDSTDLSASTDTQYF.

The rearrangement uses TRBV7-9 and TRBJ1-4; the D call from TCRdb, TRBD1, cannot be confirmed without DNA. This CDR3 region has 14 residues. Germline V gene data show CDR1 as SEHNR and CDR2 as FQNEAQ (reference sequence). The CDR3 sequence: CASRSTGSNEKLFF. The variable domain in full, with the rest retrieved from reference TRBV7-9 and TRBJ1-4, is DTGVSQNPRHKITKRGQNVTFRCDPISEHNRLYWYRQTLGQGPEFLTYFQNEAQLEKSRLLSDRFSAERPKGSFSTLEIQRTEQGDSAMYLCASRSTGSNEKLFFGSGTQLSVL.

The gene calls are TRBV29-1 and TRBJ1-2. This CDR3 is built from 12 residues. Looked up from germline, CDR1 is SQVTM and CDR2 is ANQGSEA. CDR3 sequence: CSVERGLGGYTF.

J is TRBJ2-7 and V is TRBV20-1; TCRdb proposes TRBD1, but this gene call is untestable without DNA. The CDR3 extends over 13 amino acids. Germline assignment: CDR1 DFQATT and CDR2 SNEGSKA (reference sequence). The CDR3 region is CSARSPGGEEQYF.

V gene TRBV7-8 combines with J gene TRBJ2-1; TCRdb's assignment of TRBD2 cannot be checked, as there is no DNA. CDR3 length equals 17 residues. Germline V gene lookup returns CDR1 SGHVS and CDR2 FQNEAQ. This CDR3 reads CASSPRRPSGRIGEQFF.

The chain uses TRBV11-2 and TRBJ2-1; TCRdb gives TRBD1 as the D gene, but with no DNA this cannot be confirmed. Looked up from germline, CDR1 is SGHAT and CDR2 is FQNNGV. The CDR3 spans 15 residues. CDR3 protein: CASSLGAGALNEQFF.

The chain links TRBV18 to TRBJ2-7. The germline V gene encodes CDR1 KGHSH and CDR2 LQKENI. The CDR3 runs 13 residues. The chain's CDR3 is CASSPPSTYEQYF. The variable domain in full, completed from reference TRBV18 and TRBJ2-7, reads NAGVMQNPRHLVRRRGQEARLRCSPMKGHSHVYWYRQLPEEGLKFMVYLQKENIIDESGMPKERFSAEFPKEGPSILRIQQVVRGDSAAYFCASSPPSTYEQYFGPGTRLTVT.

The chain employs TRBV7-2 and TRBJ2-3; TCRdb's D gene call, TRBD1, goes unchecked for lack of DNA. The CDR3 runs 14 residues. From germline, CDR1 is SGHTA and CDR2 FQGNSA. This CDR3 is CASSTRASTDTQYF.

V is TRBV27 and J is TRBJ2-7; TCRdb gives TRBD1 as the D gene, but with no DNA this cannot be confirmed. CDR3 size: 15 residues. Germline loops: CDR1 MNHEY, CDR2 SMNVEV (reference sequence). The CDR3 is CASSWAGDAPYEQYF.

This chain connects TRBV5-6 to TRBJ1-5. From germline, CDR1 is SGHDT and CDR2 YYEEEE. CDR3 length equals 15 residues. The CDR3 spells CASSLSPRSNQPQHF.

The genes are TRBV6-5 and TRBJ2-1. The CDR3 totals 14 residues. In germline, CDR1 is MNHEY, CDR2 SVGAGI. CDR3 loop: CASSSTSSYNEQFF.

The chain employs TRBV15 and TRBJ2-2; the D gene TCRdb calls, TRBD2, cannot be checked with no DNA. Germline values: CDR1 LNHNV, CDR2 YYDKDF (reference sequence). The CDR3 is 18 residues long. CDR3 amino acids: CATSRDNVGGSHTGELFF.